This T cell receptor (beta chain) appears in the sequencing data of a study of radiotherapy plus CTLA-4 blockade in lung cancer (dated by TCRdb to between 2017 and 2018). About the investigation overall: Objective responses occurred in roughly 19% of enrolled patients, and 30% to 35% achieved disease control.

In this study, focal radiation therapy paired with CTLA-4 blockade (ipilimumab) was tested in patients who had chemo-refractory metastatic non-small-cell lung cancer. The sample holds a few counts of this clone. Its specific antigen is unknown. No much larger clonotype is one base removed from it; base qualities were not supplied. V has 7 bases trimmed and J has 9 bases trimmed; junction bases matching no gene number 4. Taken from cysteine to phenylalanine, the CDR3 has 12 residues. The sequence is cut down to CDR3 DNA, 36 bases in frame from base 1. As encoded in the germline V gene, CDR1 is MNHNS while CDR2 is SASEGT. Broader findings and caveats from the paper: Early dynamic changes in blood T cell clones, together with increased serum interferon-beta after radiation, were reported as the strongest predictors of response. After treatment with radiotherapy and ipilimumab, TCR clones that originated in tumors expanded in peripheral blood.

The library was prepared using the immunoSEQ multiplex PCR assay. Sourced from immuneACCESS, this table was stored by TCRdb with only in-frame sequences that have V and J called. A share of the clones is absent; for the studies checked, an unresolved V gene accounts for under half, and the remainder has no known explanation. The table for this sample lists about 98,000 clones; 75% to 90% of them were counted only once. The top ten clonotypes cover 3.4% of the sample. This TCR derives from a human donor with non-small cell lung cancer who had a partial response to radiotherapy plus ipilimumab. This specimen was peripheral blood, taken from a patient treated with radiotherapy plus ipilimumab. The rearrangement combines TRBV6-1 with TRBJ1-5; the junction holds 9 bases that match TRBD1. The DNA sequence follows: TGTGCCAGCAATGGACAGGGGCCGCCCCAGCATTTT. Translated, this is CASNGQGPPQHF.